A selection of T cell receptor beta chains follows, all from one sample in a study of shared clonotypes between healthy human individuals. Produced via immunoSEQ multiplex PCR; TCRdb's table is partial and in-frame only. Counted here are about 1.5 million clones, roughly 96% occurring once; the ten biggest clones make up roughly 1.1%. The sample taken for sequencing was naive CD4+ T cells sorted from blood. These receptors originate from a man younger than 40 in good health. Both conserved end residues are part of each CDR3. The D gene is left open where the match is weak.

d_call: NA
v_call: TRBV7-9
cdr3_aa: CASSLVATKYQETQYF

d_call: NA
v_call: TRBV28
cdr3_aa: CASSSGNEQFF

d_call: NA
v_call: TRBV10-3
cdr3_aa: CAISAPGSVLYGYTF

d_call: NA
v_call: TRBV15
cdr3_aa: CATRPENYRQEGQVKQFF

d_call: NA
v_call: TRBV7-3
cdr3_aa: CASSPSGTTRGPDTQYF

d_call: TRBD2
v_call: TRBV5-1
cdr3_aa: CASSLVGGRAVDTQYF

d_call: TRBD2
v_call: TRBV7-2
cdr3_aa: CASSNTGLAGPDEQFF

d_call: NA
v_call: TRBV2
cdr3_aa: CASGGATANTGELFF

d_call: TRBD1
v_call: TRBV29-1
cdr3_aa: CSVEGQEVAGELFF

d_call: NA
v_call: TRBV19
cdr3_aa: CASSTRLQGTGELFF

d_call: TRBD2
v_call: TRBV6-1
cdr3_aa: CASSKTSGTKETQYF

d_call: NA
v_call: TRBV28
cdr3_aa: CASSSTAYEQYF

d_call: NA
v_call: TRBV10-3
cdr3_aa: CAISDRGGGNTIYF

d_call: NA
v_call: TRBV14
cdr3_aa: CASSQGSDPREQYF

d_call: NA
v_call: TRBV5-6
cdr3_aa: CASSLGRDSSYNEQFF

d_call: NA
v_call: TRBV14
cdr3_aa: CASSQGRFPSHEQYF

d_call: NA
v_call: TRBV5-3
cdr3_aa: CASSWNLGGGEQYF

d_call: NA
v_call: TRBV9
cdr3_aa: CASSPQGLASYYEQYF

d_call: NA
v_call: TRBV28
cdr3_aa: CASSFAQTTDTQYF

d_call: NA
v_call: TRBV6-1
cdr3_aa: CASSETGANYGYTF

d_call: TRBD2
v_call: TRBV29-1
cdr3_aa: CSVAGTTYEQYF

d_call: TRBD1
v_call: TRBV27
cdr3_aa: CASSLFGTGGEFNTGELFF

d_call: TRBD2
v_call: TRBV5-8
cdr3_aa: CASSELAGAATDTQYF

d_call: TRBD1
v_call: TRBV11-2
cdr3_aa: CASSTGVSTDTQYF

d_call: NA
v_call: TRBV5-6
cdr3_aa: CASSSVKETQYF

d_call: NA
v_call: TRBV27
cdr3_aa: CASSLWRTGVYEQYF

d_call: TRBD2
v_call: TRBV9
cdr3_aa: CASSPRTSGSHTGELFF

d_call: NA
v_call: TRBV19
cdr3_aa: CASSSQARSTGELFF

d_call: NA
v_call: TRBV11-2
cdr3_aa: CASSPDYNEQFF

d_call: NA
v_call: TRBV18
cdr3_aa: CASSFGLSGANVLTF

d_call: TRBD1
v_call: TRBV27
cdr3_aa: CASSLLGQGNHEQYF

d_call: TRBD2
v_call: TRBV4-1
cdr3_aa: CASSQESGRAPPPIQYF

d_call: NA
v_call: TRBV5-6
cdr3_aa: CASSLDAGSIGF

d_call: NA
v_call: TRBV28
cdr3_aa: CASSLTYREREFF

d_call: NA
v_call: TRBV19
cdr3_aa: CASTRGGAPINQPQHF

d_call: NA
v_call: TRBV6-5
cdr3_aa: CASSYSLNAETQYF

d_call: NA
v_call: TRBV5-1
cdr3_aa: CASSSRPQGPDTDTQYF

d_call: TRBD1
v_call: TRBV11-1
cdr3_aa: CASSSPDRGRNEQFF

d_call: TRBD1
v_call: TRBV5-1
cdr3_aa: CASSVSAGQHTEAFF

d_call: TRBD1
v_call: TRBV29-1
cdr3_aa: CSVAGTGRSEAFF

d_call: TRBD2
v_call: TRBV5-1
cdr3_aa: CASSPRGTSGRNEQFF

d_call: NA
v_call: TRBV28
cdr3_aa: CASSRPGSSYEQYF

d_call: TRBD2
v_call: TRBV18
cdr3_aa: CASSPLGLAGSYEQYF

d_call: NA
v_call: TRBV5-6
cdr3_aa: CASGVAPQGIYGYTF

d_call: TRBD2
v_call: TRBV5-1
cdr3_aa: CASSYILLAEVDNEQFF

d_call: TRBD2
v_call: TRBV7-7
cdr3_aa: CASSQGLAGGTGELFF

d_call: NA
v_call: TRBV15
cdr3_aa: CATSRGRGPTDTQYF

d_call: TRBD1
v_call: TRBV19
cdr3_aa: CASSPGQGKSDF

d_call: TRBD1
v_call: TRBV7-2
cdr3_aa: CASSQEQGFEAFF

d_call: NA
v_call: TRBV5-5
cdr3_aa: CASSLDRGNYGYTF

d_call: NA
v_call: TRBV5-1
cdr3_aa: CASSTDLTDTQYF

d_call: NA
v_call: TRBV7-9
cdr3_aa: CASSKSLRGGKPYEQYF

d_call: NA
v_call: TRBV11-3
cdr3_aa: CASSLNPLPGVEQYF

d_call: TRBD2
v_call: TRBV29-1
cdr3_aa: CSVEGLAGVGANVLTF

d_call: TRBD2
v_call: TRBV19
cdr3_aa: CASRLAGALNEQYF

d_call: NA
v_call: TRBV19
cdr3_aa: CASSIETTNEKLFF

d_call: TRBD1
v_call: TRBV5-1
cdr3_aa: CASSSRQGTTNEKLFF

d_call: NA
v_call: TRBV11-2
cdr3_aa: CASSPQGYEQYF

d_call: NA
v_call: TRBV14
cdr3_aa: CASSQDVGYNEQFF

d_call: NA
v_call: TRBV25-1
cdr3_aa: CASSEYGGDLNTEAFF